Listed here are 6 T cell receptor beta chains from one sample, sequenced in a study of cytomegalovirus exposure and HLA in healthy donors. The PCR ran on 60 Vbeta and 13 Jbeta primers. Data came from immunoSEQ multiplex PCR; TCRdb stores just in-frame clones and leaves some out. The profile shows about 140,000 clones, around 90% of them singletons. What was sequenced was PBMCs. These receptors originate from a woman between 40 and 50 years old in good health and CMV-seronegative.

In regard to this clone: Compared with germline, one end of the junction differs, possibly owing to a read error. In the same sample, other DNA sequences code for this CDR3. The rearrangement joins TRBV7-8 to TRBJ1-2; weak D call: TRBD1 (5 bases). Germline V gene sequence: CDR1 SGHVS, CDR2 FQNEAQ. This CDR3 contains 14 residues. CDR3 protein: CASSLGEGSYGYTF. As DNA, the CDR3 is TGCGCCAGCAGCTTAGGGGAAGGGAGCTATGGCTACACCTTC.

This sequence joins TRBV19 and TRBJ1-2; unclear D gene. Germline CDR1 LNHDA, CDR2 SQIVND (reference sequence). The CDR3 spans 13 residues. The V end lost 4 bases, the J end lost 8 bases, and 14 bases lay between the germline ends. CDR3 residues: CASSTSGGGGYTF. CDR3 DNA: TGTGCCAGTAGTACCTCTGGAGGCGGAGGCTACACCTTC.

The chain links TRBV5-1 to TRBJ1-3; D might be TRBD1 (6 bases). The V and J ends lost 4 bases and 0 bases respectively, with 14 bases between them. In germline, CDR1 is SGHRS, CDR2 YFSETQ. This CDR3 region has 16 residues. The DNA of the CDR3 is TGCGCCAGCAGCAGAGAAGGACAGCCCTCTGGAAACACCATATATTTT. It yields the protein CASSREGQPSGNTIYF. Variable domain in full (rest from reference TRBV5-1 and TRBJ1-3): KAGVTQTPRYLIKTRGQQVTLSCSPISGHRSVSWYQQTPGQGLQFLFEYFSETQRNKGNFPGRFSGRQFSNSRSEMNVSTLELGDSALYLCASSREGQPSGNTIYFGEGSWLTVV.

The chain carries TRBV2 and TRBJ2-7, with D hard to call. CDR1 and CDR2 (germline): SNHLY, FYNNEI. The germline V and J ends were trimmed by 4 bases and 3 bases, with 4 bases remaining between them. The CDR3 runs 11 residues. The CDR3 bases are TGTGCCAGCAGTGGAGACTACGAGCAGTACTTC. It encodes CASSGDYEQYF.

The chain recombines TRBV28 with TRBJ1-2; 10 bases match TRBD1. The CDR3 spans 15 residues. Germline CDR1 reads MDHEN; CDR2 reads SYDVKM. With 6 bases clipped from V and 7 bases from J, the junction kept 11 bases outside the gene matches. The CDR3: CASRTLTGGAGGYTF. The DNA of the CDR3 is TGTGCCAGCAGGACCCTGACAGGGGGCGCAGGTGGCTACACCTTC.

The V and J genes are TRBV5-4 and TRBJ2-3, with D perhaps matching TRBD1 (6 bases). This CDR3 has 17 residues. CDR1 and CDR2 (germline): SGHNT, YYREEE (reference sequence). The V end was cut by 0 bases, the J end by 2 bases, with 16 bases between. The CDR3 loop reads CASSLVVGGQTTDTQYF. The CDR3 coding sequence is TGTGCCAGCAGCTTGGTGGTGGGCGGACAGACCACAGATACGCAGTATTTT.